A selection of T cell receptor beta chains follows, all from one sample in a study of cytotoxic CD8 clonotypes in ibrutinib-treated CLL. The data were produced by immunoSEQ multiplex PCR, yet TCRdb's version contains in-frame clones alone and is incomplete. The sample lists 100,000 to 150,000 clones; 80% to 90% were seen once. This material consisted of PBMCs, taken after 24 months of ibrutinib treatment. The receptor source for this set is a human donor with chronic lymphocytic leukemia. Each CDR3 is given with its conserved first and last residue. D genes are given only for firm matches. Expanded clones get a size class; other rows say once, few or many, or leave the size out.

cdr3_aa: CAWSRQGDEQYF; cdr3_nt: TGTGCCTGGAGTCGACAGGGAGATGAGCAGTACTTC; clone_size: -; v_call: TRBV30; j_call: TRBJ2-7; d_call: TRBD1
cdr3_aa: CADGAAGKNSPLHF; cdr3_nt: TGTGCCGACGGGGCGGCGGGAAAAAATTCACCCCTCCACTTT; clone_size: -; v_call: TRBV2; j_call: TRBJ1-6; d_call: -
cdr3_aa: CASSLDRGGYNEQFF; cdr3_nt: TGTGCCAGCAGCTTGGACAGGGGCGGCTACAATGAGCAGTTCTTC; clone_size: -; v_call: TRBV7-3; j_call: TRBJ2-1; d_call: TRBD1
cdr3_aa: CAIRGQGFSEAFF; cdr3_nt: TGTGCCATCCGGGGACAGGGATTTTCTGAAGCTTTCTTT; clone_size: -; v_call: TRBV28; j_call: TRBJ1-1; d_call: TRBD1
cdr3_aa: CASSPQTGKSGNTIYF; cdr3_nt: TGTGCCAGCAGCCCCCAGACGGGGAAATCTGGAAACACCATATATTTT; clone_size: -; v_call: TRBV9; j_call: TRBJ1-3; d_call: -
cdr3_aa: CASAREKPQHF; cdr3_nt: TGTGCTAGTGCCCGTGAGAAGCCCCAGCATTTT; clone_size: few; v_call: TRBV12-5; j_call: TRBJ1-5; d_call: -
cdr3_aa: CASSFGLTGTEAFF; cdr3_nt: TGTGCCAGCAGCTTCGGGCTCACGGGCACTGAAGCTTTCTTT; clone_size: -; v_call: TRBV7-9; j_call: TRBJ1-1; d_call: -
cdr3_aa: CASSYPPWGIYEQYF; cdr3_nt: TGTGCCAGCAGTTACCCCCCTTGGGGTATCTACGAGCAGTACTTC; clone_size: -; v_call: TRBV6-6; j_call: TRBJ2-7; d_call: -
cdr3_aa: CASGYKTGGTTEAFF; cdr3_nt: TGTGCTAGTGGTTACAAAACAGGAGGAACCACTGAAGCTTTCTTT; clone_size: -; v_call: TRBV12-5; j_call: TRBJ1-1; d_call: -
cdr3_aa: CASSNSRTSGGGYQFF; cdr3_nt: TGTGCCAGCAGTAACTCCCGAACTAGCGGGGGGGGCTATCAGTTCTTC; clone_size: -; v_call: TRBV6-6; j_call: TRBJ2-1; d_call: TRBD2
cdr3_aa: CASSLGGAGANVLTF; cdr3_nt: TGTGCCAGCAGCCTCGGGGGCGCCGGGGCCAACGTCCTGACTTTC; clone_size: once; v_call: TRBV4-2; j_call: TRBJ2-6; d_call: -
cdr3_aa: CASSQRTGGTYGYTF; cdr3_nt: TGCGCCAGCAGCCAAAGGACAGGGGGGACCTATGGCTACACCTTC; clone_size: -; v_call: TRBV4-1; j_call: TRBJ1-2; d_call: TRBD1
cdr3_aa: CASSLAPGPGYGYTF; cdr3_nt: TGCGCCAGCAGCTTGGCTCCAGGGCCGGGCTATGGCTACACCTTC; clone_size: once; v_call: TRBV5-1; j_call: TRBJ1-2; d_call: -
cdr3_aa: CASSPGGRTRTDTQYF; cdr3_nt: TGTGCCAGCAGCCCTGGCGGGCGCACCCGCACAGATACGCAGTATTTT; clone_size: -; v_call: TRBV7-9; j_call: TRBJ2-3; d_call: -
cdr3_aa: CASSLSSGGPYEQYF; cdr3_nt: TGCGCCAGCAGCTTGTCGAGCGGGGGCCCCTACGAGCAGTACTTC; clone_size: -; v_call: TRBV5-1; j_call: TRBJ2-7; d_call: TRBD2
cdr3_aa: CASSLGQGPHIQYF; cdr3_nt: TGTGCCAGCAGCTTAGGACAGGGACCCCACATTCAGTACTTC; clone_size: -; v_call: TRBV7-6; j_call: TRBJ2-4; d_call: TRBD1
cdr3_aa: CASSRSQPQHF; cdr3_nt: TGTGCCAGCAGTCGGTCTCAGCCCCAGCATTTT; clone_size: -; v_call: TRBV28; j_call: TRBJ1-5; d_call: -
cdr3_aa: CASRLAGGTYEQYF; cdr3_nt: TGTGCCAGCAGACTAGCGGGAGGGACCTACGAGCAGTACTTC; clone_size: once; v_call: TRBV5-6; j_call: TRBJ2-7; d_call: TRBD2
cdr3_aa: CASSLGGYEQYF; cdr3_nt: TGTGCCAGCAGTTTAGGCGGGTACGAGCAGTACTTC; clone_size: -; v_call: TRBV28; j_call: TRBJ2-7; d_call: -
cdr3_aa: CATRDRGKNQPQHF; cdr3_nt: TGTGCCACCCGGGACAGGGGCAAAAATCAGCCCCAGCATTTT; clone_size: -; v_call: TRBV19; j_call: TRBJ1-5; d_call: TRBD1
cdr3_aa: CASSPFGGNYGYTF; cdr3_nt: TGTGCCAGCAGTCCATTCGGGGGGAACTATGGCTACACCTTC; clone_size: -; v_call: TRBV7-2; j_call: TRBJ1-2; d_call: -
cdr3_aa: CASNKRDRVGISGYTF; cdr3_nt: TGTGCCAGCAACAAAAGGGACAGGGTGGGCATATCGGGCTACACCTTC; clone_size: few; v_call: TRBV28; j_call: TRBJ1-2; d_call: TRBD1
cdr3_aa: CASSLEIDEKLFF; cdr3_nt: TGTGCCAGCAGCCTAGAAATAGATGAAAAACTGTTTTTT; clone_size: -; v_call: TRBV7-2; j_call: TRBJ1-4; d_call: -
cdr3_aa: CSVIPIGATYEQYF; cdr3_nt: TGCAGCGTTATCCCCATTGGGGCGACCTACGAGCAGTACTTC; clone_size: -; v_call: TRBV29-1; j_call: TRBJ2-7; d_call: -
cdr3_aa: CASSFSGRALNEQFF; cdr3_nt: TGTGCCAGCAGCTTTAGCGGGAGGGCCTTGAATGAGCAGTTCTTC; clone_size: -; v_call: TRBV6-5; j_call: TRBJ2-1; d_call: TRBD2
cdr3_aa: CASSYGDRGGYTF; cdr3_nt: TGTGCCAGCAGTTACGGGGACAGGGGAGGCTACACCTTC; clone_size: -; v_call: TRBV6-5; j_call: TRBJ1-2; d_call: TRBD1
cdr3_aa: CASSLALGSRSYEQYF; cdr3_nt: TGCGCCAGCAGCTTGGCTCTCGGGAGCAGGTCCTACGAGCAGTACTTC; clone_size: -; v_call: TRBV5-1; j_call: TRBJ2-7; d_call: -
cdr3_aa: CAWTGRAEQYF; cdr3_nt: TGTGCCTGGACGGGCAGGGCCGAGCAGTACTTC; clone_size: -; v_call: TRBV30; j_call: TRBJ2-7; d_call: -
cdr3_aa: CASSESRDSVLRQGYTF; cdr3_nt: TGCGCCAGCAGTGAGTCCCGGGACAGCGTGCTGCGACAGGGCTACACCTTC; clone_size: -; v_call: TRBV10-2; j_call: TRBJ1-2; d_call: TRBD1
cdr3_aa: CAIRNGDSLYGYTF; cdr3_nt: TGTGCCATAAGAAACGGGGACAGTCTCTATGGCTACACCTTC; clone_size: -; v_call: TRBV28; j_call: TRBJ1-2; d_call: TRBD1
cdr3_aa: CASSRRSLQGARGTATNEKLFF; cdr3_nt: TGTGCCAGCAGTCGCAGATCCTTACAGGGGGCGCGGGGGACGGCAACTAATGAAAAACTGTTTTTT; clone_size: once; v_call: TRBV27; j_call: TRBJ1-4; d_call: TRBD1
cdr3_aa: CASSWGRGSNSPLHF; cdr3_nt: TGTGCCAGCAGCTGGGGCAGGGGCTCGAATTCACCCCTCCACTTT; clone_size: -; v_call: TRBV7-9; j_call: TRBJ1-6; d_call: -
cdr3_aa: CASSLAGGNEQFF; cdr3_nt: TGTGCCAGCAGCTTAGCGGGAGGCAATGAGCAGTTCTTC; clone_size: -; v_call: TRBV7-9; j_call: TRBJ2-1; d_call: -
cdr3_aa: CASSTQGLSGYTF; cdr3_nt: TGCGCCAGCAGTACTCAGGGTCTCTCTGGCTACACCTTC; clone_size: once; v_call: TRBV5-1; j_call: TRBJ1-2; d_call: -
cdr3_aa: CASSAGASTYNEQFF; cdr3_nt: TGTGCCAGCAGCGCGGGGGCCAGTACTTACAATGAGCAGTTCTTC; clone_size: -; v_call: TRBV9; j_call: TRBJ2-1; d_call: -
cdr3_aa: CASSLSGGRGRETQYF; cdr3_nt: TGTGCCAGCAGTCTCTCAGGGGGCAGGGGCCGAGAGACCCAGTACTTC; clone_size: -; v_call: TRBV28; j_call: TRBJ2-5; d_call: TRBD1
cdr3_aa: CASGLPPGDTQYF; cdr3_nt: TGTGCTAGTGGTTTGCCTCCCGGGGATACGCAGTATTTT; clone_size: -; v_call: TRBV12-5; j_call: TRBJ2-3; d_call: -
cdr3_aa: CASSKRAGRGYTF; cdr3_nt: TGTGCCAGCAGCAAACGGGCGGGCCGGGGCTACACCTTC; clone_size: -; v_call: TRBV21-1; j_call: TRBJ1-2; d_call: -
cdr3_aa: CASSGPGQGSEAFF; cdr3_nt: TGTGCCAGCAGTGGGCCGGGACAGGGTTCTGAAGCTTTCTTT; clone_size: -; v_call: TRBV2; j_call: TRBJ1-1; d_call: TRBD1
cdr3_aa: CASSARGETQYF; cdr3_nt: TGTGCCAGCAGCGCGAGGGGAGAGACCCAGTACTTC; clone_size: few; v_call: TRBV7-2; j_call: TRBJ2-5; d_call: -
cdr3_aa: CASNLGSLRDTQYF; cdr3_nt: TGCGCCAGCAACCTAGGATCCTTGCGAGATACGCAGTATTTT; clone_size: -; v_call: TRBV5-1; j_call: TRBJ2-3; d_call: -
cdr3_aa: CASSQEAGGPNEQFF; cdr3_nt: TGCGCCAGCAGCCAAGAAGCGGGAGGGCCCAATGAGCAGTTCTTC; clone_size: -; v_call: TRBV4-3; j_call: TRBJ2-1; d_call: TRBD2
cdr3_aa: CASRRGLAGGHEQFF; cdr3_nt: TGTGCCAGCAGGCGGGGACTAGCGGGGGGTCATGAGCAGTTCTTC; clone_size: -; v_call: TRBV2; j_call: TRBJ2-1; d_call: TRBD2
cdr3_aa: CASSQELAGGNIQYF; cdr3_nt: TGCGCCAGCAGCCAAGAACTAGCGGGAGGAAACATTCAGTACTTC; clone_size: -; v_call: TRBV4-3; j_call: TRBJ2-4; d_call: TRBD2
cdr3_aa: CASSQGQRRGTGELFF; cdr3_nt: TGCGCCAGCAGCCAAGGGCAGCGGAGAGGGACCGGGGAGCTGTTTTTT; clone_size: few; v_call: TRBV4-3; j_call: TRBJ2-2; d_call: -
cdr3_aa: CASSEGSGAIGPGELFF; cdr3_nt: TGCGCCAGCAGCGAGGGCTCGGGAGCCATCGGCCCCGGGGAGCTGTTTTTT; clone_size: -; v_call: TRBV5-1; j_call: TRBJ2-2; d_call: -
cdr3_aa: CASSPTGGAGQPQHF; cdr3_nt: TGTGCCAGCAGTCCGACAGGGGGCGCGGGTCAGCCCCAGCATTTT; clone_size: -; v_call: TRBV6-1; j_call: TRBJ1-5; d_call: TRBD1
cdr3_aa: CASSEVGGMAGTVF; cdr3_nt: TGTGCCAGCAGTGAAGTCGGTGGAATGGCAGGTACGGTATTT; clone_size: -; v_call: TRBV2; j_call: TRBJ1-5; d_call: -
cdr3_aa: CAWTGWGIIPNYGYTF; cdr3_nt: TGTGCCTGGACAGGATGGGGGATAATCCCAAACTATGGCTACACCTTC; clone_size: -; v_call: TRBV30; j_call: TRBJ1-2; d_call: -
cdr3_aa: CASSQGLLNSPLHF; cdr3_nt: TGTGCCAGCAGCCAGGGACTTTTAAATTCACCCCTCCACTTT; clone_size: -; v_call: TRBV7-9; j_call: TRBJ1-6; d_call: -
cdr3_aa: CASSGDVSYEQYF; cdr3_nt: TGTGCCAGCTCAGGAGACGTATCGTACGAGCAGTACTTC; clone_size: -; v_call: TRBV18; j_call: TRBJ2-7; d_call: -
cdr3_aa: CASSDGRTGTYGYTF; cdr3_nt: TGTGCCAGCAGTGACGGGAGGACAGGGACCTATGGCTACACCTTC; clone_size: -; v_call: TRBV6-4; j_call: TRBJ1-2; d_call: TRBD1
cdr3_aa: CASSQVYRDFYNEQFF; cdr3_nt: TGTGCCAGCAGCCAAGTCTACCGGGATTTCTACAATGAGCAGTTCTTC; clone_size: -; v_call: TRBV14; j_call: TRBJ2-1; d_call: -
cdr3_aa: CASNLSRNQPQHF; cdr3_nt: TGTGCCAGCAACCTATCCCGGAATCAGCCCCAGCATTTT; clone_size: few; v_call: TRBV6-8; j_call: TRBJ1-5; d_call: -
cdr3_aa: CATSRGTGSEETQYF; cdr3_nt: TGTGCCACCAGCAGAGGGACAGGGAGTGAGGAGACCCAGTACTTC; clone_size: -; v_call: TRBV15; j_call: TRBJ2-5; d_call: TRBD1
cdr3_aa: CASSEGTGGEQYF; cdr3_nt: TGTGCCAGCAGTGAAGGTACAGGGGGCGAGCAGTACTTC; clone_size: -; v_call: TRBV6-1; j_call: TRBJ2-7; d_call: TRBD1
cdr3_aa: CASSPGVESNQPQHF; cdr3_nt: TGCGCCAGCAGTCCAGGGGTAGAAAGCAATCAGCCCCAGCATTTT; clone_size: once; v_call: TRBV5-1; j_call: TRBJ1-5; d_call: -
cdr3_aa: CASSFEGLGNQPQHF; cdr3_nt: TGTGCCAGCAGCTTTGAGGGCCTGGGCAATCAGCCCCAGCATTTT; clone_size: few; v_call: TRBV7-2; j_call: TRBJ1-5; d_call: -
cdr3_aa: CASSMDRPDNSPLHF; cdr3_nt: TGCGCCAGCAGCATGGACAGGCCAGATAATTCACCCCTCCACTTT; clone_size: few; v_call: TRBV5-1; j_call: TRBJ1-6; d_call: TRBD1